This record covers a single T cell receptor beta chain. This sample was taken from a study of blood T cell repertoires in COVID-19. At the level of the study: The samples span acute and convalescent COVID-19 from the United States, Italy and Spain. Nucleic acid was either cDNA or gDNA, and it came from T cells, B-cell-depleted T cells, or PBMCs.

Methods used by the authors: Estimated nucleated cell counts came from reference gene primer amplification. Repertoires were generated with immunoSEQ multiplex PCR, while TCRdb's copy carries only in-frame clones and drops some. V and J calls and clone size are as listed in that table; D and trimming were resolved from the DNA. The sample contains about 87,000 clones, about 83% of which appear only once. Trimming left V 1 base short and J 7 bases short, with 5 bases between. Per germline, CDR1 WSHSY and CDR2 SAAADI. The CDR3 contains 12 residues. This TCR derives from a human donor in a cohort sampled during active COVID-19. The material sequenced was peripheral blood. The rearrangement links TRBV10-2 to TRBJ2-1, with no clear D. The CDR3 coding sequence is TGCGCCAGCAGTGAGTATAGAAATGAGCAGTTCTTC. Its translation is CASSEYRNEQFF.